This TCR beta chain comes out of a study of T-cell reconstitution after alpha-beta-depleted transplantation in children. J lost 7 bases, V lost 6 bases, and 3 bases had no gene match. This CDR3 has 14 amino acids. Looked up from germline, CDR1 is DFQATT and CDR2 is SNEGSKA (reference sequence). Findings and limits, study-wide: It was reported that alpha-beta T cells came from several hundred expanded graft clones (about two months after transplant). From newly produced T cells came most of the T-cell counts and diversity one year after transplant. It was surviving recipient T cells and thymic progenitors that gave some patients high TCRbeta diversity at day 60.

Turning to this clonotype: Its antigen is as yet unknown.

During its preparation, the TCRbeta library received unique molecular identifiers. TCRdb recomputed calls from the PCR reads with MiXCR, one row per CDR3 protein. Among a few hundred thousand distinct CDR3 sequences listed, about 6.6% were seen once. The input for sequencing was PBMCs, taken before TCRalphabeta/CD19-depleted stem cell transplant. This sequence joins TRBV20-1 and TRBJ2-1, with 16 bases lining up with TRBD2. This clonotype originated in a boy aged 2 to 9 with acute lymphoblastic leukemia, due to receive a stem cell transplant. CDR3 in DNA: TGCAGTGCCCCGGGACTAGCGGGAGGGAATGAGCAGTTCTTC. Residues: CSAPGLAGGNEQFF.